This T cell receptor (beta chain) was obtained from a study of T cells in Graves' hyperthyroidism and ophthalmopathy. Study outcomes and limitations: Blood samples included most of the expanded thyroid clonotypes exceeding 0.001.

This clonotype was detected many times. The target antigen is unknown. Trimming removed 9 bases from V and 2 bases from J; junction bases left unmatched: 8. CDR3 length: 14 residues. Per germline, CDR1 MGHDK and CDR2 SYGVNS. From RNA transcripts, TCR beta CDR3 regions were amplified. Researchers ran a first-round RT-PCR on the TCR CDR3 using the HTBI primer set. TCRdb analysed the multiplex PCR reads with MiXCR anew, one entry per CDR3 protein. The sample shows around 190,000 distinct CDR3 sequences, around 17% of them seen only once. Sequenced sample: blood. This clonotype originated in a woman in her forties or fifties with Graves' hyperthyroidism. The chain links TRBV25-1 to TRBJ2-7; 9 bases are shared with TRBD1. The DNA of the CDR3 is TGTGCCAGTTCCTCGGGACAGGGAACCTACGAGCAGTACTTC. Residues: CASSSGQGTYEQYF.